This T cell receptor beta chain stems from a study of T-cell memory formation after mild COVID-19. For the study at large: The two donors had largely donor-specific TCR clusters.

TCRdb independently ran MiXCR on the 5' RACE reads; one entry per CDR3 protein. The sample has 350,000 to 450,000 distinct CDR3 sequences; 28% are singletons. This receptor was obtained from an adult woman who had mild COVID-19 (a few samples of this study predate the infection). Cell type and time point are not known. The sequenced sample was PBMCs or a T cell subset sorted from them (not recorded which).

For the CDR3, the DNA is TGTGCCAGTTTCTCCGGGGAAAGGAACAATGAGCAGTTCTTC. The encoded protein is CASFSGERNNEQFF. This chain joins TRBV27 and TRBJ2-1, with D tentatively TRBD2 (5 bases). The germline gives CDR1 MNHEY, CDR2 SMNVEV (reference sequence). The CDR3 extends over 14 amino acids. The germline V and J ends were trimmed by 9 bases and 5 bases, with 17 bases remaining between them.